The rows below give T cell receptor beta chains drawn from one sample of a study of radiation and T cells in renal cell carcinoma. The assay was immunoSEQ multiplex PCR, and TCRdb's table has in-frame clones only and misses some. The table has about 130,000 clones, roughly four fifths seen once. This sample comprised blood, obtained from a patient whose treatment included radiotherapy and nephrectomy. The origin of the receptors is a woman aged 55-70 years with renal cell carcinoma. Both conserved end residues are part of each CDR3. D genes are given only for firm matches. The size entry is marked missing in some rows and otherwise reads once, few, many or a size class.

cdr3_length	clone_size	j_call	d_call	v_call	cdr3_aa	cdr3_nt
13	NA	TRBJ2-7	TRBD1	TRBV5-1	CASSLTGVHEQYF	TGCGCCAGCAGCTTGACAGGGGTGCACGAGCAGTACTTC
16	NA	TRBJ1-1	TRBD1	TRBV2	CASRRDRAFLNTEAFF	TGTGCCAGCAGGAGGGACAGGGCGTTTTTGAACACTGAAGCTTTCTTT
15	NA	TRBJ2-1	NA	TRBV10-2	CASRAPYRSYNEQFF	TGCGCCAGCAGGGCCCCATACCGCTCCTACAATGAGCAGTTCTTC
14	NA	TRBJ1-1	NA	TRBV6-1	CASSVDTTNTEAFF	TGTGCCAGCAGTGTCGACACTACGAACACTGAAGCTTTCTTT
14	NA	TRBJ1-6	NA	TRBV5-1	CASSSDSYNSPLHF	TGCGCCAGCAGCTCGGACAGCTATAATTCACCCCTCCACTTT
16	NA	TRBJ2-5	NA	TRBV14	CASSRVLRGPQETQYF	TGTGCCAGCAGCCGTGTCCTCCGGGGCCCCCAAGAGACCCAGTACTTC
13	NA	TRBJ1-2	TRBD1	TRBV5-1	CASSPGQGYGYTF	TGCGCCAGCAGCCCCGGACAGGGCTATGGCTACACCTTC
14	NA	TRBJ2-1	TRBD2	TRBV2	CASMGGSSYNEQFF	TGTGCCAGCATGGGCGGGAGCTCCTACAATGAGCAGTTCTTC
13	NA	TRBJ1-2	NA	TRBV18	CASSPMGATGYTF	TGTGCCAGCTCACCTATGGGGGCTACGGGCTACACCTTC
14	NA	TRBJ1-1	NA	TRBV2	CASTQTWGATEAFF	TGTGCCAGCACCCAGACTTGGGGCGCCACTGAAGCTTTCTTT
17	NA	TRBJ2-2	TRBD2	TRBV19	CASSTSSGRAGTGELFF	TGTGCCAGTAGTACTTCTAGCGGGAGGGCCGGGACCGGGGAGCTGTTTTTT
12	NA	TRBJ1-1	NA	TRBV30	CAWSVLGWGAFF	TGTGCCTGGAGTGTATTGGGTTGGGGAGCTTTCTTT
20	NA	TRBJ2-3	NA	TRBV28	CASSPRYQASERAPKNTQYF	TGTGCCAGCAGCCCTCGATACCAAGCGAGCGAAAGGGCCCCAAAAAATACGCAGTATTTT
13	NA	TRBJ1-2	NA	TRBV27	CASSLGGGRGYTF	TGTGCCAGCAGTTTAGGTGGGGGTCGGGGCTACACCTTC
14	once	TRBJ1-2	NA	TRBV6-5	CASSYISRAYGYTF	TGTGCCAGCAGTTACATTTCCCGAGCCTATGGCTACACCTTC
15	NA	TRBJ2-7	NA	TRBV6-1	CASSEDDKSSYEQYF	TGTGCCAGCAGTGAGGACGATAAGAGCTCCTACGAGCAGTACTTC
19	NA	TRBJ2-6	TRBD1	TRBV7-9	CASSLKSGQVFSGANVLTF	TGTGCCAGCAGCTTAAAGTCGGGACAGGTCTTCTCTGGGGCCAACGTCCTGACTTTC
19	NA	TRBJ1-2	TRBD1	TRBV19	CASSIPRRDRGLLGYGYTF	TGTGCCAGTAGTATACCCCGGCGGGACAGGGGGCTCTTAGGATATGGCTACACCTTC
13	NA	TRBJ2-3	NA	TRBV2	CASSRLVTDTQYF	TGTGCCAGCAGCCGACTAGTCACAGATACGCAGTATTTT
11	NA	TRBJ2-1	NA	TRBV30	CAWSGASEQFF	TGTGCCTGGAGTGGTGCGTCTGAGCAGTTCTTC
16	NA	TRBJ1-6	NA	TRBV19	CASRGTRSSYNSPLHF	TGTGCCAGTAGGGGGACACGAAGCTCCTATAATTCACCCCTCCACTTT
14	NA	TRBJ2-5	TRBD1	TRBV7-9	CASSLGSGGETQYF	TGTGCCAGCAGCTTAGGATCAGGGGGAGAGACCCAGTACTTC
15	NA	TRBJ2-3	NA	TRBV7-9	CASSLKGILTDTQYF	TGTGCCAGCAGCTTAAAGGGAATCCTCACAGATACGCAGTATTTT
15	NA	TRBJ2-7	TRBD1	TRBV15	CATSAARTGRYEQYF	TGTGCCACCAGCGCCGCGAGGACAGGAAGGTACGAGCAGTACTTC
13	NA	TRBJ1-5	TRBD1	TRBV28	CATRDRGDQPQHF	TGTGCCACCAGGGACAGGGGGGATCAGCCCCAGCATTTT
16	once	TRBJ1-1	NA	TRBV28	CASNLRSGAMNTEAFF	TGTGCCAGCAACCTACGATCAGGGGCTATGAACACTGAAGCTTTCTTT
13	NA	TRBJ2-7	NA	TRBV18	CASSPQGGYEQYF	TGTGCCAGCTCACCACAGGGCGGGTACGAGCAGTACTTC
15	NA	TRBJ1-4	NA	TRBV2	CASSQNGATNEKLFF	TGTGCCAGCAGCCAGAACGGTGCAACTAATGAAAAACTGTTTTTT
12	NA	TRBJ2-1	TRBD2	TRBV28	CASSFPRGGRFF	TGTGCCAGCAGTTTTCCCCGGGGGGGGAGGTTCTTC
13	once	TRBJ2-7	NA	TRBV28	CASRPGPFREQYF	TGTGCCAGCAGGCCGGGCCCGTTTAGGGAGCAGTACTTC
14	NA	TRBJ1-1	NA	TRBV7-9	CASSLGGRDTEAFF	TGTGCCAGCAGCTTGGGGGGGAGAGACACTGAAGCTTTCTTT
13	NA	TRBJ1-5	TRBD1	TRBV10-1	CASSVGTGQPQHF	TGCGCCAGCAGTGTTGGGACAGGTCAGCCCCAGCATTTT
14	NA	TRBJ2-5	NA	TRBV19	CASSIAQNKETQYF	TGTGCCAGTAGTATAGCACAGAATAAAGAGACCCAGTACTTC
16	few	TRBJ1-5	TRBD1	TRBV19	CASRGQGAFGNQPQHF	TGTGCCAGTAGGGGCCAGGGGGCGTTCGGCAATCAGCCCCAGCATTTT
17	NA	TRBJ2-5	NA	TRBV15	CATSRGPVRGTAETQYF	TGTGCCACCAGCAGAGGACCGGTCCGAGGGACCGCAGAGACCCAGTACTTC
12	many	TRBJ1-6	NA	TRBV27	CASRVGNSPLHF	TGTGCCTCCAGGGTCGGTAATTCACCCCTCCACTTT
14	NA	TRBJ1-1	NA	TRBV28	CASSSPDTYTEAFF	TGTGCCAGCAGTTCCCCCGACACCTACACTGAAGCTTTCTTT